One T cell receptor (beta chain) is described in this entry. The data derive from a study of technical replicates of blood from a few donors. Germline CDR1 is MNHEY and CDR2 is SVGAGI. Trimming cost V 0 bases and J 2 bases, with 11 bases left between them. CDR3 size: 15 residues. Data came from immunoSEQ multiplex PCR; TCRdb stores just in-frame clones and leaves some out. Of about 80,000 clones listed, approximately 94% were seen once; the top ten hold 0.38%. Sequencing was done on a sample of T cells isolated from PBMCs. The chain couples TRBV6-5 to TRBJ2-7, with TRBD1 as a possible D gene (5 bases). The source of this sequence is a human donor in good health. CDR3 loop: CASSYSWTDTYEQYF. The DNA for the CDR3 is TGTGCCAGCAGTTACTCTTGGACGGACACCTACGAGCAGTACTTC.